These T cell receptor beta chains were read from a single sample in a study of T cell repertoires in cytomegalovirus infection. MiXCR, run by TCRdb on the reads, gives a single entry per CDR3 protein. The top ten clones hold about 19% of a sample with about 150,000 distinct CDR3 sequences, more than 15% of them seen once. Sequencing used CD8+ T cells from PBMCs. The origin of the receptors is a human donor in good health (CMV status not recorded). Some clones in this sample may be carry-over from other donors' samples. Each CDR3 is given with its conserved first and last residue. Each record gives: D gene, V gene, clone size, J gene, CDR3 DNA, CDR3 protein. A D gene is named only where the DNA matches it firmly. Only some rows state a clone size, as once, few, many or a class for expanded clones.

TRBD1	TRBV6-2/TRBV6-3	few	TRBJ2-5	TGTGCCAGCAGTTACAGGGGGCGGTCAGGACAAGAGACCCAGTACTTC	CASSYRGRSGQETQYF
.	TRBV11-2	.	TRBJ2-7	TGTGCCAGCAGCTTAGACTGGCGCGGGCTGTCCTACGAGCAGTACTTC	CASSLDWRGLSYEQYF
.	TRBV11-2	.	TRBJ1-4	TGTGCCAGCAGCAACTCAGGCCGGGGGAAGGAAAAACTGTTTTTT	CASSNSGRGKEKLFF
.	TRBV7-2	few	TRBJ1-1	TGTGCCAGCAGCTCACTCAAGGGGCTGAACACTGAAGCTTTCTTT	CASSSLKGLNTEAFF
TRBD1	TRBV12-3/TRBV12-4	many	TRBJ1-2	TGTGCCAGCGGTTCTCCGACAGGGGGGAAAGAGGGCTACACCTTC	CASGSPTGGKEGYTF
TRBD1	TRBV14	.	TRBJ1-2	TGTGCCAGCAGCCAAGACAGGGGGCCTGGCTACACCTTC	CASSQDRGPGYTF
TRBD2	TRBV24-1	.	TRBJ2-1	TGTGCCACCAGTGAAGTGACTAGCGGGAGGGCCTACGAGCAGTTCTTC	CATSEVTSGRAYEQFF
TRBD2	TRBV28	few	TRBJ2-1	TGTGCCAGCAGCCAACTAGCGGGAGTCTTGAATGAGCAGTTCTTC	CASSQLAGVLNEQFF
.	TRBV7-2	many	TRBJ2-7	TGTGCCAGCACGGGGACGTCCTCCTACGAGCAGTACTTC	CASTGTSSYEQYF
.	TRBV6-2/TRBV6-3	few	TRBJ2-1	TGTGCCAGCAGTTACTCAATCCAGGCCTCGAGCTCCTACAATGAGCAGTTCTTC	CASSYSIQASSSYNEQFF